The present T cell receptor (beta chain) was sequenced within a study of siplizumab effects on memory and regulatory T cells. Findings and caveats of the study: Only a minor fraction of alloreactive clones mapped to unstimulated subsets.

The table lists this clone with a count of one. Antigen unknown. Germline trimming cut 4 bases from V and 5 bases from J; bases unmatched to any gene: 11. There are 17 residues in the CDR3. Germline CDR1 SGHNT, CDR2 YENEEA. TCRdb keeps only in-frame clones here, not all; method: immunoSEQ multiplex PCR. The sample shows approximately 100,000 clones, over 90% of them seen only once. J is TRBJ2-1 and V is TRBV11-3; 10 nucleotides agree with TRBD2. The sample consisted of non-Treg CD4+ T cells sorted from blood. This clonotype originated in a human donor in good health. The CDR3 reads CASSSGVTSGTDNEQFF. CDR3 DNA sequence: TGTGCCAGCAGCTCAGGGGTAACTAGCGGGACGGACAATGAGCAGTTCTTC.